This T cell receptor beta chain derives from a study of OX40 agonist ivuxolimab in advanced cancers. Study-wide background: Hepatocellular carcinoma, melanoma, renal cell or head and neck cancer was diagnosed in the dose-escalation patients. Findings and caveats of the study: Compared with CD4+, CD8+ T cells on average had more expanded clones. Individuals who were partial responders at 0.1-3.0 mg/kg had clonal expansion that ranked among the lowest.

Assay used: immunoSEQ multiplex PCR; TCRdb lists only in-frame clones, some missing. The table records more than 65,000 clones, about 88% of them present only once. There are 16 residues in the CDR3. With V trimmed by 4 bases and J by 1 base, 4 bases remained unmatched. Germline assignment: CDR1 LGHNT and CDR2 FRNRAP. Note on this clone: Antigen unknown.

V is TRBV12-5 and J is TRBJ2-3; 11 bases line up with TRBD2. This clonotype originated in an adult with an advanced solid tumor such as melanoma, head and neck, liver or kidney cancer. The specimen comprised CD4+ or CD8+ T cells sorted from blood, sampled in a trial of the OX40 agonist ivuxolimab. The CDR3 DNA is TGTGCTAGTGGTTCAACTAGCGGGGGAGGCACAGATACGCAGTATTTT. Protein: CASGSTSGGGTDTQYF.